This T cell receptor beta chain was sequenced for a study of human T cells and chemical hapten exposure. Study in general: The cohort included alopecia areata under or over 50% scalp, totalis and universalis.

Trimming cost V 7 bases and J 7 bases, with 16 bases left between them. CDR1 and CDR2 from the germline V gene are SQVTM and ANQGSEA. This CDR3 contains 13 residues. Individual cDNA molecules had unique molecular identifiers attached to them by the library. How the authors handled the data: With a range of roughly 23,224 to 690,600, the median per sample was around 96,000 TCRs. TCRdb recomputed calls from the RACE reads with MiXCR, one row per CDR3 protein. The V and J calls were determined by TCRdb, not by the authors. The sample carries roughly 40,000 distinct CDR3 sequences, over 10% recorded once. The time point: pre-sensitization, week 0. As to treatment: therapeutic diphenylcyclopropenone sensitization with weekly scalp DPC. This clonotype was counted only a few times.

This sample comprised whole blood, obtained in connection with sensitization to the hapten diphenylcyclopropenone (DPC). The sequence derives from a woman in her twenties or thirties with alopecia areata. Some clones in this sample may be carry-over from other donors' samples. The J gene is TRBJ1-4, the V gene TRBV29-1; TRBD1 is a possible D gene (6 bases). DNA for the CDR3: TGCAGCGCCTACCGGGACACAGGTGAAAAACTGTTTTTT. It encodes CSAYRDTGEKLFF.